Sequencing of this T cell receptor (beta chain) was carried out in a study of blood T cell repertoires in COVID-19 (dated by TCRdb to about 2020). In the study overall: The collaborator samples originated in the United States, Italy and Spain and spanned the acute and convalescent phases of COVID-19. The prospective study material was composed of cDNA or gDNA derived from T cells, B-cell-depleted T cells, or PBMCs. The dataset comprised deeply sampled blood TCRbeta repertoires from subjects exposed to, actively infected with, or recovered from COVID-19. The repertoires were made available in a free public database intended to serve as a resource for research on the immune response to SARS-CoV-2. Samples came from the ongoing ImmuneRACE study (first 160 participants) plus 1,254 subjects from 6 global collaborators. Sample metadata almost always included a de-identified subject ID, COVID-19 status, age in years and sex. HLA class I and class II types, where available, came from metadata supplied by the sample provider rather than from assay-based typing.

The immunoSEQ Assay, a bias-controlled multiplex PCR, was used to amplify TCRbeta CDR3 regions from genomic DNA. Concerning the study's data processing: The number of nucleated cells in each sample was estimated by amplification of reference gene primers within the assay. To quantify the absolute abundance of each unique TCRbeta CDR3 rearrangement, sequence reads were collapsed and filtered. For each sample, productive Simpson clonality was calculated by taking the square root of Simpson's diversity index across productive rearrangements. Here the immuneACCESS table is served through TCRdb, limited to in-frame sequences with V and J called. Missing clones are a known gap in these copies; in checked studies unresolved V genes cover under half, and the rest lacks a known reason. V, J and clone size were drawn from that table, and D and trimming were deduced from the DNA. The sample table lists about 130,000 clones, around 75% of them with a count of one. The top ten clonotypes cover less than 5% of the sample.

At one collaborating source in Seattle, patients were enrolled during active infection and were followed longitudinally through the course of disease. Whole blood was collected in K2EDTA tubes by collaborating institutions according to the institutions' own protocols. For TCRbeta analysis, collaborator samples were shipped as frozen whole blood, as isolated PBMCs, or as DNA extracted from either sample type. A note on this clone: Its recognized antigen is unknown. No much larger clone is present one base from it, and per-base qualities are unavailable.

The germline V gene sets CDR1 to SGDLS and CDR2 to YYNGEE. The germline V and J ends show losses of 0 bases and 9 bases respectively, and no gene match explains 9 bases of the junction. Including the terminal cysteine and phenylalanine, the CDR3 comprises 16 residues. The entry retains the CDR3 DNA only, 48 bases that are in frame from base 1. The research as a whole found: The amount of clinical and demographic metadata varied by source and participant and was provided uncurated.

Recombination linked TRBV9 to TRBJ2-1, with 10 junctional bases fitting TRBD2. Sequencing used peripheral blood. The TCR originated in a woman in her 70s with COVID-19, enrolled during active disease. The CDR3 region has the sequence CASSVVGAGGHGEQFF. The nucleotides read TGTGCCAGCAGCGTAGTGGGAGCGGGGGGGCATGGTGAGCAGTTCTTC.